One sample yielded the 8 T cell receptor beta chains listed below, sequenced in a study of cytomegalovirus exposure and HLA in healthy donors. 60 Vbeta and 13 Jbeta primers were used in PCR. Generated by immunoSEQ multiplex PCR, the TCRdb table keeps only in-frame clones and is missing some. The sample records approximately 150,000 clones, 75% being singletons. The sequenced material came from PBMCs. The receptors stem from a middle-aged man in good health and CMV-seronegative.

The chain's CDR3 is CASSGALYEQYF. The CDR3 DNA reads as TGTGCCAGCAGTGGAGCCCTCTACGAGCAGTACTTC. The chain joins TRBV6-1 to TRBJ2-7, with D unclear. CDR1 and CDR2 from the germline V gene are MNHNS and SASEGT. The ends were cut back, 4 bases at V and 3 bases at J, with 7 bases in the middle. This CDR3 contains 12 residues.

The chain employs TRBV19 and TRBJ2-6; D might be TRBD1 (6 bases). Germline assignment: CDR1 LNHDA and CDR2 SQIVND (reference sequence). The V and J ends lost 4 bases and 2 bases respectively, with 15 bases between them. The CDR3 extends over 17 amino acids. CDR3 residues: CASSTQMSGAGANVLTF. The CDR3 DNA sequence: TGTGCCAGTAGTACCCAGATGTCAGGGGCTGGGGCCAACGTCCTGACTTTC.

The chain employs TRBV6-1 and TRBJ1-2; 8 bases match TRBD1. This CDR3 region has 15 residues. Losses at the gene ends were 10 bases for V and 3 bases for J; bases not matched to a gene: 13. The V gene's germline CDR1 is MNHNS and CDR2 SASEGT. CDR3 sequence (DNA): TGTGCCACCAGCAATCTACAGGGGGTAGACTATGGCTACACCTTC. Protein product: CATSNLQGVDYGYTF.

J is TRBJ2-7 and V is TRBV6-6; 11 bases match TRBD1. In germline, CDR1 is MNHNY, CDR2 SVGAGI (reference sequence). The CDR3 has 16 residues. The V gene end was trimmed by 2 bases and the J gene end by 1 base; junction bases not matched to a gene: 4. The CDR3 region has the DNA TGTGCCAGCAGTTACCCGGGACAGGGGGATTCCTACGAGCAGTACTTC. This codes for CASSYPGQGDSYEQYF.

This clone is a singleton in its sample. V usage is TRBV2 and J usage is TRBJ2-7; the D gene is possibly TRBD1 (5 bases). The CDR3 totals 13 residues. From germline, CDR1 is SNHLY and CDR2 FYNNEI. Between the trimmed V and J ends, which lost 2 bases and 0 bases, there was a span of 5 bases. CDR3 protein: CASSETGSYEQYF. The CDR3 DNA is TGTGCCAGCAGTGAAACAGGCTCCTACGAGCAGTACTTC.

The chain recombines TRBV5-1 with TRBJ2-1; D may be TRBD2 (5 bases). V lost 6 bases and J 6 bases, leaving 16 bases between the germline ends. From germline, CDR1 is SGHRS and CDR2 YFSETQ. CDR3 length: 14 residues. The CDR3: CASTDPTGSNEQFF. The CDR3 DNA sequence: TGCGCCAGCACGGACCCCACGGGGTCCAATGAGCAGTTCTTC.

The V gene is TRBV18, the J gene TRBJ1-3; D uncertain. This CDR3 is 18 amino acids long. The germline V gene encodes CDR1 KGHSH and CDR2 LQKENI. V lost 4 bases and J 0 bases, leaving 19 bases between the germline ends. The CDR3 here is CASSLSAIIPGSGNTIYF. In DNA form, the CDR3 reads TGTGCCAGCTCACTATCCGCTATAATCCCTGGCTCTGGAAACACCATATATTTT.

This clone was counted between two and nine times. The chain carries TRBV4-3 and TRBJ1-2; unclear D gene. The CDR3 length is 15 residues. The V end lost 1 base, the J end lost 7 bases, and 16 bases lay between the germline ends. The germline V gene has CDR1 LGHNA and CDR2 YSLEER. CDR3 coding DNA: TGCGCCAGCAGCCAAGTGGGTGGACTGACGGGTGGCTACACCTTC. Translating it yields CASSQVGGLTGGYTF.